The entry that follows covers one T cell receptor beta chain sequence. No DNA is shown, since the ends of the CDR3 on it are uncertain; the CDR3 is the one TCRdb lists. From germline, CDR1 is KGHDR and CDR2 SFDVKD. The length of the CDR3 is 22 amino acids, counting both ends. The source of the sample is a study of neurological immune-mediated disorders. Synthesis of cDNA was performed by 5'RACE using 10-nucleotide random UMIs. TCRdb re-analysed the 5' RACE reads in MiXCR, keeping a single row per CDR3 protein. In the table there are 35,000 to 45,000 distinct CDR3 sequences, 14% of which are singletons.

Specimen: PBMCs. This chain links TRBV24-1 with TRBJ1-2; the table's D call of TRBD1 was not tested on the DNA. This sequence was found in a woman between 50 and 59 years old with HTLV-1-associated myelopathy (HAM/TSP). CDR3 loop: CATSWATNNEQFFGPGTGGYTF.